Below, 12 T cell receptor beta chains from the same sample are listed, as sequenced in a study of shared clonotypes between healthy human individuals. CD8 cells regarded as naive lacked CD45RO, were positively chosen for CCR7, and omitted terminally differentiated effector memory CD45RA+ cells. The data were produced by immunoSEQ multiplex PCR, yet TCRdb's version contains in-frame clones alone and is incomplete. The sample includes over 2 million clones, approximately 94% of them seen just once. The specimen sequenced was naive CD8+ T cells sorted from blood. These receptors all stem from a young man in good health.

CDR3 protein: CASSLVGSSYNSPLHF. For the CDR3, the DNA is TGCGCCAGCAGCTTGGTTGGCAGCTCCTATAATTCACCCCTCCACTTT. The chain couples TRBV5-1 to TRBJ1-6; D uncertain. The germline V gene has CDR1 SGHRS and CDR2 YFSETQ. The CDR3 totals 16 residues. V lost 0 bases and J lost 0, with 7 bases in between. The full variable domain, with the rest looked up from reference TRBV5-1 and TRBJ1-6, is KAGVTQTPRYLIKTRGQQVTLSCSPISGHRSVSWYQQTPGQGLQFLFEYFSETQRNKGNFPGRFSGRQFSNSRSEMNVSTLELGDSALYLCASSLVGSSYNSPLHFGNGTRLTVT.

This CDR3 is CASSETGFEQYF. The CDR3 DNA sequence: TGCGCCAGCAGTGAAACAGGCTTCGAGCAGTACTTC. The chain is built from TRBV10-2 and TRBJ2-7; possibly TRBD1 for D (5 bases). With 3 bases removed from V and 6 bases from J, the gap between germline ends came to 9 bases. The CDR3 consists of 12 residues. Germline V CDR1 and CDR2: WSHSY, SAAADI.

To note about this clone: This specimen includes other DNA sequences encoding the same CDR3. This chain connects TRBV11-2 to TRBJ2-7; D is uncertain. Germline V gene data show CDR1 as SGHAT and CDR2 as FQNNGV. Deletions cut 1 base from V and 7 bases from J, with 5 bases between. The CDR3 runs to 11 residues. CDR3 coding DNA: TGTGCCAGCAGCTTAGCAGCAGAGCAGTACTTC. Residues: CASSLAAEQYF.

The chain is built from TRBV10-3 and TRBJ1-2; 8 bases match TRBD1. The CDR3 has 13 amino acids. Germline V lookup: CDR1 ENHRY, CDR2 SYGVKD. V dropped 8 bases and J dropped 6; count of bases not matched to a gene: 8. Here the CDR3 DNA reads TGTGCCATCTTCCGACAGGGGATAGATGGCTACACCTTC. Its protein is CAIFRQGIDGYTF.

This CDR3 reads CASSGGTGTSGNTIYF. The CDR3 DNA reads as TGTGCCAGCAGCGGCGGGACAGGGACCTCTGGAAACACCATATATTTT. The chain recombines TRBV9 with TRBJ1-3; the match to TRBD1 covers 9 bases. CDR1 is SGDLS and CDR2 is YYNGEE in the germline V gene. The CDR3 length is 16 residues. With 3 bases clipped from V and 0 bases from J, the junction kept 4 bases outside the gene matches.

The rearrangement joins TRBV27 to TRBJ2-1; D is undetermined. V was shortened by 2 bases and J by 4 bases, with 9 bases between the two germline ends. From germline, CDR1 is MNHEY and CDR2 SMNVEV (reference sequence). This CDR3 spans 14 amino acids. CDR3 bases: TGTGCCAGCAGTTTAGAATGGCGGTACAATGAGCAGTTCTTC. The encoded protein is CASSLEWRYNEQFF.

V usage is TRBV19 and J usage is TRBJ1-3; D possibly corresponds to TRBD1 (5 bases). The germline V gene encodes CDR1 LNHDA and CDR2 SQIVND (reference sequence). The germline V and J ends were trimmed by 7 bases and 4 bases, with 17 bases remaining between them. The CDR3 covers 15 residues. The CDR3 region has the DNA TGTGCCAGTATAGAAGGCTGGGGCGCCGGAAACACCATATATTTT. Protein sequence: CASIEGWGAGNTIYF.

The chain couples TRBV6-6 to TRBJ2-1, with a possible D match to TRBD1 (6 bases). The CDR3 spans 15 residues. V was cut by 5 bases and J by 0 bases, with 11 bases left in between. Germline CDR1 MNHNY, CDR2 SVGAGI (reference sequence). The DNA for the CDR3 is TGTGCCAGCAGTGCCACAGGGAGCTCCTACAATGAGCAGTTCTTC. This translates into CASSATGSSYNEQFF.

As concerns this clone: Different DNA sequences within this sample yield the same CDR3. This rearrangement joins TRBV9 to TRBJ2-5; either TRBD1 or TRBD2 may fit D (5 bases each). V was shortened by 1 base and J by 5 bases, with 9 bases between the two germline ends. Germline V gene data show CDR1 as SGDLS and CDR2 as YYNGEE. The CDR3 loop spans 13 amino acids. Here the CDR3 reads CASSVTGTETQYF. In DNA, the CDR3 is TGTGCCAGCAGCGTAACTGGGACGGAGACCCAGTACTTC.

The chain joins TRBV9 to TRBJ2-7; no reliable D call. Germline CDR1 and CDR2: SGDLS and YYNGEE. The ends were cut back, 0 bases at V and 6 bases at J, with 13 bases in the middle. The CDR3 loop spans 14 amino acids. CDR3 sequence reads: CASSVAQFGSEQYF. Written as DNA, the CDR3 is TGTGCCAGCAGCGTAGCGCAGTTTGGATCCGAGCAGTACTTC.

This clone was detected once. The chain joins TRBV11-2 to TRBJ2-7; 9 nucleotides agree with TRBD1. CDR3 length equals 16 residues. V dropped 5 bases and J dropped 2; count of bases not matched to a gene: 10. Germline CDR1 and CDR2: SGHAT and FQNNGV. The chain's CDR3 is CASSPVGRQGAYEQYF. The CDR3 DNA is TGTGCCAGCAGCCCAGTAGGGAGACAGGGGGCCTACGAGCAGTACTTC.

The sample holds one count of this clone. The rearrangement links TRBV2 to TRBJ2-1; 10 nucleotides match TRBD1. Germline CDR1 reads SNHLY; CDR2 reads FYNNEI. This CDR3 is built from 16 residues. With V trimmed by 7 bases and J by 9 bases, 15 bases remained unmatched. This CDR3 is CASTPGQGNRAGEQFF. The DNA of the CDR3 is TGTGCCAGCACTCCGGGACAGGGGAACCGAGCGGGTGAGCAGTTCTTC.